This TCR beta chain was retrieved from a study of T cells in Graves' hyperthyroidism and ophthalmopathy. RNA transcripts served as the template for amplifying TCR beta CDR3 regions. The HTBI set primed first-round TCR CDR3 RT-PCR. TCRdb processed the multiplex PCR reads anew with MiXCR; each CDR3 protein has one entry. The sample yields 500,000 to 750,000 distinct CDR3 sequences, approximately 14% seen once. The CDR3 length is 15 residues. The germline gives CDR1 DFQATT, CDR2 SNEGSKA (reference sequence). V lost 3 bases and J 0 bases, leaving 15 bases between the germline ends. This clonotype was seen many times. The PBMCs were sourced from fresh peripheral blood (approximately 9.6 ml).

This sequence was found in a woman aged 25 to 39 with Graves' hyperthyroidism. This sequence joins TRBV20-1 and TRBJ2-7; D is possibly TRBD2 (7 bases). The sample was blood. CDR3 sequence (DNA): TGCAGTGCTAGCCTCTCGGGGGGCGGCTCCTACGAGCAGTACTTC. It yields the protein CSASLSGGGSYEQYF.